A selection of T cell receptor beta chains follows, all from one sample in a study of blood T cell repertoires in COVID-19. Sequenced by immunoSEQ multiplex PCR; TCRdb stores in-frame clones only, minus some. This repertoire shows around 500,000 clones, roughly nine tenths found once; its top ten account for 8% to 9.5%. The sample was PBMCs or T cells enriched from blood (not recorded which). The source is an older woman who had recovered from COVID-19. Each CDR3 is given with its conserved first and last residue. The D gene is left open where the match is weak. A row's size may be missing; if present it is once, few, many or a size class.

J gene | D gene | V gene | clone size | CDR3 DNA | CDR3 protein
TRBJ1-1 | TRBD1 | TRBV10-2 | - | TGCGCCACCCAATCTTCCGGGACAGGGGGCACTGAAGCTTTCTTT | CATQSSGTGGTEAFF
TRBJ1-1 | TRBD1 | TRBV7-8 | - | TGTGCCAGCAGCTTAGCACGACAGGGGGCCACTGAAGCTTTCTTT | CASSLARQGATEAFF
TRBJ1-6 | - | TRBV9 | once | TGTGCCAGCAGCTCACGCAGGGAGGATCCCCTCCACTTT | CASSSRREDPLHF
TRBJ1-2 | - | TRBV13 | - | TGTGCCAGCAGCTTAGGCGGACAGTACTATGGCTACACCTTC | CASSLGGQYYGYTF
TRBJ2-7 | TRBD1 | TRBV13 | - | TGTGCCAGCAGCGTGGGACAGGTGTCCTACGAGCAGTACTTC | CASSVGQVSYEQYF
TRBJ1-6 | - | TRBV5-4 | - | TGTGCCAGCAGCTTATACCCGGAAGGGGATCAACCCCTCCACTTT | CASSLYPEGDQPLHF
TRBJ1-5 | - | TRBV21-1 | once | TGTGCCAGCAGCCAAAGGCGGGCTCGATTCGGATATAGCAATCAGCCCCAGCATTTT | CASSQRRARFGYSNQPQHF
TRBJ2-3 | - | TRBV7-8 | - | TGTGCCAGCAGCTGGACAATGTGGGTTACAGATACGCAGTATTTT | CASSWTMWVTDTQYF
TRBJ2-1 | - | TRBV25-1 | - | TGTGCCAGCAGTGCTAACTCAGGCAATGAGCAGTTCTTC | CASSANSGNEQFF
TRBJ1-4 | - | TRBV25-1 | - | TGTGCCAGCAGTGAAAGCCTCTATAATGAAAAACTGTTTTTT | CASSESLYNEKLFF
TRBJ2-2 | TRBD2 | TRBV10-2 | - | TGCGCCAGCAGTTCAGCGGGGCGGCATCTGAACACCGGGGAGCTGTTTTTT | CASSSAGRHLNTGELFF
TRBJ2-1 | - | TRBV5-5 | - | TGTGCCAGCAGCCCGACAGGAACTGAGCAGTTCTTC | CASSPTGTEQFF
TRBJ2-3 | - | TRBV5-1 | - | TGCGCCAGCAGCTTAGGAGTCAGCACAGATACGCAGTATTTT | CASSLGVSTDTQYF
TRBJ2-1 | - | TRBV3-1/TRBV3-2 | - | TGTGCCAGCAGCCAGCGGGGCAGACGCTACAATGAGCAGTTCTTC | CASSQRGRRYNEQFF
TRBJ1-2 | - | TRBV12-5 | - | TGTGCTAGTGGTTTCCCGCCAGGTCGCTACACCTTC | CASGFPPGRYTF
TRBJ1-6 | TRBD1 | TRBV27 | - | TGTGCCAGCAGGTTTATGACAGGGGGCTCCTATAATTCACCCCTCCACTTT | CASRFMTGGSYNSPLHF
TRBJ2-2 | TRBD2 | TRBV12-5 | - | TGTGCTAGTGGTTTGGTACTAGCGCCGAACACCGGGGAGCTGTTTTTT | CASGLVLAPNTGELFF
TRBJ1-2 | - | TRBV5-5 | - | TGTGCCAGCAGCTTTGTACAGGGTGGCGGCTACACCTTC | CASSFVQGGGYTF
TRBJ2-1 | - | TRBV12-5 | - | TGTGCTAGTGGCGTTAGCGGCCCTTGGAATGAGCAGTTCTTC | CASGVSGPWNEQFF
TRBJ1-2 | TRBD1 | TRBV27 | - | TGTGCCAGCAGTCCTCGGACAGGGGTTTTCTATGGCTACACCTTC | CASSPRTGVFYGYTF
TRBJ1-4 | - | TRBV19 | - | TGTGCCAGTACCGTCAGGAGGGGAGATGAAAAACTGTTTTTT | CASTVRRGDEKLFF
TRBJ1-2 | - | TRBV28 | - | TGTGCCAGCAGTTTATCCCACAGCCCGTATGGCTACACCTTC | CASSLSHSPYGYTF
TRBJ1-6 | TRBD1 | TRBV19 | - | TGTGCCAGTAGTAACCTCGGACAGGGCGGTTCACCCCTCCACTTT | CASSNLGQGGSPLHF
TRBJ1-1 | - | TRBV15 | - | TGTGCCACCAGCAGAGACAGGTCTGGTGAAGCTTTCTTT | CATSRDRSGEAFF
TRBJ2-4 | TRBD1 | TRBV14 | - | TGTGCCAGCAGCCCTAATACAGGGGGCAAAAACATTCAGTACTTC | CASSPNTGGKNIQYF
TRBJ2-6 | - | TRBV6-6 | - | TGTGCCAGCAGCCCCGGAGGCTCTGGGGCCAACGTCCTGACTTTC | CASSPGGSGANVLTF
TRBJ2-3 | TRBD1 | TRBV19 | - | TGTGCCAGTAAGGGCAGGGGGCGTATAGATACGCAGTATTTT | CASKGRGRIDTQYF
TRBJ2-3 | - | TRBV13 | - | TGTGCCAGCAGCTCCTCCCCAGATACGCAGTATTTT | CASSSSPDTQYF
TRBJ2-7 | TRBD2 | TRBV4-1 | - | TGCGCCAGCAGCCAAGAGAGACTAGCGGGGGGATACGAGCAGTACTTC | CASSQERLAGGYEQYF